The next 6 T cell receptor beta chains were all read from a single sample in a study of T-cell memory formation after mild COVID-19. Using its own MiXCR run on the 5' RACE reads, TCRdb lists one record per CDR3 protein. Among some 100,000 distinct CDR3 sequences, over 8.5% were seen once, and the ten largest hold about two fifths. The sample consisted of PBMCs or a T cell subset sorted from them (not recorded which). The origin of the receptors is a man aged 18 to 35 who had mild COVID-19 (a few samples of this study predate the infection). Cell type and time point are not known.

This clonotype has just a few counts. The chain links TRBV4-2 to TRBJ2-1; D may be TRBD2 (7 bases). CDR3 size: 17 residues. CDR1 is LGHNA and CDR2 is YNFKEQ in the germline V gene. The V end was cut by 3 bases, the J end by 4 bases, with 19 bases between. In DNA, the CDR3 is TGTGCCAGCAGCCACCCCGCCGCGGGGGCCATGTACAATGAGCAGTTCTTC. Translation: CASSHPAAGAMYNEQFF.

This clonotype was counted ten times or more. This chain joins TRBV3-1 and TRBJ2-3; no clear D. This CDR3 region has 15 residues. With 1 base removed from V and 6 bases from J, the gap between germline ends came to 14 bases. Per the germline V gene, CDR1 is LGHDT and CDR2 is YNNKEL (reference sequence). The CDR3 region is CASSQGNLETDTQYF. In DNA, the CDR3 is TGTGCCAGCAGCCAAGGAAATCTAGAGACGGATACGCAGTATTTT.

This sequence joins TRBV10-3 and TRBJ2-3; 7 bases agree with TRBD1. Germline assignment: CDR1 ENHRY and CDR2 SYGVKD. The CDR3 has 14 amino acids. V dropped 3 bases and J dropped 4; count of bases not matched to a gene: 4. Here the CDR3 DNA reads TGTGCCATCAGTGAACAGGGGAAGGCAGATACGCAGTATTTT. This translates into CAISEQGKADTQYF.

This clonotype has more than one count but fewer than ten. The chain couples TRBV20-1 to TRBJ1-1; D might be TRBD1 (6 bases). There are 12 residues in the CDR3. V lost 6 bases to trimming and J lost 4 bases, with 12 bases between them. Germline CDR1 is DFQATT and CDR2 is SNEGSKA (reference sequence). In DNA, the CDR3 is TGCAGTGCCCCCTACAGGGTCACTGAAGCTTTCTTT. Amino acids: CSAPYRVTEAFF.

This chain links TRBV5-7 with TRBJ1-6; possible D gene TRBD1, 6 bases. TRBV5-7 qualifies as an ORF whose function is uncertain. The CDR3 runs 14 residues. Trimming pared 4 bases from V and 5 bases from J, leaving 10 bases between. DNA of the CDR3: TGTGCCAGCAGCCTCGACAGGAATAATTCACCCCTCCACTTT. Translated, it gives CASSLDRNNSPLHF.

The chain couples TRBV16 to TRBJ2-1, with 7 positions matching TRBD2. The CDR3 has 14 residues. V lost 7 bases, J lost 5 bases, and 8 bases stayed unmatched. Germline CDR1 KGHSY, CDR2 FQNENV. The chain's CDR3 is CASTPRGGDNEQFF. For the CDR3, the DNA is TGTGCCAGCACCCCAAGGGGAGGGGACAATGAGCAGTTCTTC.